Following are 4 T cell receptor beta chains from one sample sequenced in a study of early T cells in non-severe SARS-CoV-2 infection. TCRdb processed the 5' RACE reads anew with MiXCR; each CDR3 protein has one entry. The sample consists of 80,000 to 100,000 distinct CDR3 sequences, approximately 15% of them appearing once. The sample taken for sequencing was whole blood. The origin of the receptors is an adult who was a healthcare worker with PCR-confirmed SARS-CoV-2 infection or an uninfected control (not recorded which).

This clonotype turned up a few times. This chain joins TRBV27 and TRBJ2-6, with 9 bases that match TRBD2. This CDR3 region has 17 residues. From germline, CDR1 is MNHEY and CDR2 SMNVEV (reference sequence). Trimming removed 4 bases from V and 2 bases from J; junction bases left unmatched: 6. CDR3 bases: TGTGCCAGCAGTTATTTAGGCGGGGGGGCTGGGGCCAACGTCCTGACTTTC. Encoded protein: CASSYLGGGAGANVLTF.

The V call is TRBV11-2, the J call TRBJ2-5; possibly TRBD2 for D (6 bases). The CDR3 consists of 13 residues. V lost 2 bases to trimming and J lost 3 bases, with 7 bases between them. The germline gives CDR1 SGHAT, CDR2 FQNNGV. The CDR3 reads CASSLWEEETQYF. In DNA form, the CDR3 reads TGTGCCAGCAGCTTATGGGAGGAAGAGACCCAGTACTTC. The variable domain in full, completed from reference TRBV11-2 and TRBJ2-5, reads EAGVAQSPRYKIIEKRQSVAFWCNPISGHATLYWYQQILGQGPKLLIQFQNNGVVDDSQLPKDRFSAERLKGVDSTLKIQPAKLEDSAVYLCASSLWEEETQYFGPGTRLLVL.

This clonotype was seen a handful of times. The CDR3 coding sequence is TGCGCCAGCAGCCAAGGATCGTGGAACACTGAAGCTTTCTTT. Translated: CASSQGSWNTEAFF. The V gene is TRBV4-1, the J gene TRBJ1-1; D is unresolved. The CDR3 extends over 14 amino acids. CDR1 and CDR2 from the germline V gene are MGHRA and YSYEKL. Trimming took 1 base from V and 1 from J, leaving 7 bases between them.

This clonotype has only a few counts. The chain carries TRBV6-6 and TRBJ1-4, with 7 bases lining up with TRBD1. The CDR3 is 13 residues long. Germline V lookup: CDR1 MNHNY, CDR2 SVGAGI (reference sequence). After removal of 7 bases from V and 4 bases from J, the junction contained 3 bases not matched to a gene. DNA for the CDR3: TGTGCCAGCACCCCAGGGGGTAATGAAAAACTGTTTTTT. Translation: CASTPGGNEKLFF.